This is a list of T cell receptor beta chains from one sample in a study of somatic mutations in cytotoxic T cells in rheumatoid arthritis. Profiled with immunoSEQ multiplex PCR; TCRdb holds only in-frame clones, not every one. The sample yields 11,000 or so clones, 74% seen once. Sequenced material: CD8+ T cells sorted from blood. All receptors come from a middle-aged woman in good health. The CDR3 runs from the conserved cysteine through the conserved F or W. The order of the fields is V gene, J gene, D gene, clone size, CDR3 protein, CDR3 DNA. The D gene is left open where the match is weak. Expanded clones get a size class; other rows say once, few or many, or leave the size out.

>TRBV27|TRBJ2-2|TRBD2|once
CATTREGNTGELFF
TGTGCCACGACTCGGGAGGGGAACACCGGGGAGCTGTTTTTT
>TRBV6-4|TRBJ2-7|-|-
CASSVSKGTRFSYEQYF
TGTGCCAGCAGTGTCTCAAAAGGGACCCGTTTTTCCTACGAGCAGTACTTC
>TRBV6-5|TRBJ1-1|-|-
CASSYERKAFF
TGTGCCAGCAGTTACGAACGCAAGGCTTTCTTT
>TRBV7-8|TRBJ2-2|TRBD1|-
CASRLGTGHTGELFF
TGTGCCAGCAGACTCGGGACAGGCCACACCGGGGAGCTGTTTTTT
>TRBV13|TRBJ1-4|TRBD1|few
CASSWRRQGADEKLFF
TGTGCCAGCAGCTGGAGGCGACAGGGGGCGGATGAAAAACTGTTTTTT
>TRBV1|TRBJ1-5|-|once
CTSSQEEPQHF
TGCACCAGCAGCCAAGAGGAGCCCCAGCATTTT
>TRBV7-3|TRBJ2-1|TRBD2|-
CASSTGTKYGDEQFF
TGTGCCAGCAGCACCGGGACTAAGTACGGCGATGAGCAGTTCTTC
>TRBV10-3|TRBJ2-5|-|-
CAISEPGELPQETQYF
TGTGCCATCAGTGAGCCCGGGGAACTACCCCAAGAGACCCAGTACTTC
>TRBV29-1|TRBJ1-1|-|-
CSVEDNAVTEAFF
TGCAGCGTTGAAGATAACGCAGTCACTGAAGCTTTCTTT
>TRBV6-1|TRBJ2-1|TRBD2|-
CASSEAILSGSYNEQFF
TGTGCCAGCAGTGAAGCCATACTCAGCGGGAGTTACAATGAGCAGTTCTTC
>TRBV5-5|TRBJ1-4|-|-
CASSLARDPNEKLFF
TGTGCCAGCAGCTTGGCGAGGGACCCTAATGAAAAACTGTTTTTT
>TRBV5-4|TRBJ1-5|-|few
CASSSGVGGQPQHF
TGTGCCAGCAGCTCTGGGGTAGGAGGTCAGCCCCAGCATTTT
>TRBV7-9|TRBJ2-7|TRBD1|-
CASSYDRGPYEQYF
TGTGCCAGCAGCTATGACAGGGGCCCCTACGAGCAGTACTTC
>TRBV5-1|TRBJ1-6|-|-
CASSLGLASSYNSPLHF
TGCGCCAGCAGCTTGGGTTTGGCAAGCTCCTATAATTCACCCCTCCACTTT
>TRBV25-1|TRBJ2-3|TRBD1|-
CASSATGGATDTQYF
TGTGCCAGCAGTGCAACAGGGGGCGCAACAGATACGCAGTATTTT
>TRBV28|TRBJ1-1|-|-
CASSPTENTEAFF
TGTGCCAGCAGTCCGACAGAGAACACTGAAGCTTTCTTT
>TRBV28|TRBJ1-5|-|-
CATFTGNSNQPQHF
TGTGCCACCTTTACTGGAAATAGCAATCAGCCCCAGCATTTT
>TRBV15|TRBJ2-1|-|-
CATSRSPEVYNEQFF
TGTGCCACCAGCAGGAGTCCGGAGGTCTACAATGAGCAGTTCTTC
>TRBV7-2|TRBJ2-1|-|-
CASSFYSYNEQFF
TGTGCCAGCAGCTTTTACAGTTACAATGAGCAGTTCTTC
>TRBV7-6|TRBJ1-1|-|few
CASSLDGGARTEAFF
TGTGCCAGCAGCTTAGATGGGGGGGCCCGGACTGAAGCTTTCTTT
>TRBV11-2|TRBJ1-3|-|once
CASSSTWPQYF
TGTGCCAGCAGTAGTACATGGCCCCAGTATTTT
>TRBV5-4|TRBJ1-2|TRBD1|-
CASSSRDRANYGYTF
TGTGCCAGCAGCAGCCGGGACAGGGCGAACTATGGCTACACCTTC
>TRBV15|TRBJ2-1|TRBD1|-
CATSRDMGQGASEQFF
TGTGCCACCAGCAGAGATATGGGACAGGGGGCTTCTGAGCAGTTCTTC
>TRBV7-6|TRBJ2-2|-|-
CASSPGIFTGELFF
TGTGCCAGCAGCCCGGGGATTTTCACCGGGGAGCTGTTTTTT
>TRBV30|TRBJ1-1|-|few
CACPGEGYTEAFF
TGTGCCTGCCCAGGGGAGGGGTACACTGAAGCTTTCTTT
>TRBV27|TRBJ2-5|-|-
CASSLYPSPQETQYF
TGTGCCAGCAGTTTATACCCCTCTCCACAAGAGACCCAGTACTTC
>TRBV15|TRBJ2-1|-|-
CATSRVGGRQFF
TGTGCCACCAGCAGGGTGGGAGGACGGCAGTTCTTC
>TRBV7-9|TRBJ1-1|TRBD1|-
CASSFSTGTAVTEAFF
TGTGCCAGCAGCTTTTCCACAGGGACAGCCGTCACTGAAGCTTTCTTT
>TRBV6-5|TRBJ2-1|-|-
CASKFGDLNEQFF
TGTGCCAGCAAATTCGGGGACTTGAATGAGCAGTTCTTC
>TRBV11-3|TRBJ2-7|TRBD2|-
CASSWTSGHSYEQYF
TGTGCCAGCAGCTGGACTAGCGGCCACTCCTACGAGCAGTACTTC
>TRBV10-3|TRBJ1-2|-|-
CAITPQGANYGYTF
TGTGCCATCACCCCGCAGGGCGCCAACTATGGCTACACCTTC
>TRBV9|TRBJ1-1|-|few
CASSPNPGGTEAFF
TGTGCCAGCAGCCCAAACCCGGGTGGCACTGAAGCTTTCTTT
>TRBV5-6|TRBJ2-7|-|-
CASSKTGLSYEQYF
TGTGCCAGCAGCAAAACGGGGCTCTCCTACGAGCAGTACTTC
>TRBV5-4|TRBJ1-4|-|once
CASSLGPGVGNLLFF
TGTGCCAGCAGCTTGGGCCCCGGGGTGGGGAACTTACTGTTTTTT
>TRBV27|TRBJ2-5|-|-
CASGKVGGVQETQYF
TGTGCCAGCGGTAAGGTGGGCGGGGTTCAAGAGACCCAGTACTTC
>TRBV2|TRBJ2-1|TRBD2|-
CASSDNSGGPRQFF
TGTGCCAGCAGTGATAATAGCGGGGGGCCTCGACAGTTCTTC
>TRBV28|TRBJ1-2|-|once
CASLERGTDSYGYTF
TGTGCCAGCCTAGAGAGGGGGACGGATTCCTATGGCTACACCTTC
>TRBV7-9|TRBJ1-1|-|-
CASSLDVNTEAFF
TGTGCCAGCAGCTTAGACGTGAACACTGAAGCTTTCTTT
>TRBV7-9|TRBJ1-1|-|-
CASSEGGTEAFF
TGTGCCAGCAGCGAAGGGGGGACTGAAGCTTTCTTT
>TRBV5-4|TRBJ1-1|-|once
CASSLGWGTEAFF
TGTGCCAGCAGCTTGGGGTGGGGCACTGAAGCTTTCTTT
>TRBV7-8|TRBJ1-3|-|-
CASSPPDGPDIGNTIYF
TGTGCCAGCAGCCCCCCGGACGGTCCGGACATTGGAAACACCATATATTTT
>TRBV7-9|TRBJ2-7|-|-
CASSSALAAYEQYF
TGTGCCAGCAGCTCAGCACTAGCAGCCTACGAGCAGTACTTC
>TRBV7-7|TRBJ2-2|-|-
CASSPEIGTGELFF
TGTGCTAGCAGCCCAGAGATAGGGACCGGGGAGCTGTTTTTT
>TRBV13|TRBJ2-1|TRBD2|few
CASSLSRGTYNEQFF
TGTGCCAGCAGCTTATCGCGGGGGACCTACAATGAGCAGTTCTTC
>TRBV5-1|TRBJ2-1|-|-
CASSLESGDEQFF
TGCGCCAGCAGCTTGGAGTCGGGGGATGAGCAGTTCTTC